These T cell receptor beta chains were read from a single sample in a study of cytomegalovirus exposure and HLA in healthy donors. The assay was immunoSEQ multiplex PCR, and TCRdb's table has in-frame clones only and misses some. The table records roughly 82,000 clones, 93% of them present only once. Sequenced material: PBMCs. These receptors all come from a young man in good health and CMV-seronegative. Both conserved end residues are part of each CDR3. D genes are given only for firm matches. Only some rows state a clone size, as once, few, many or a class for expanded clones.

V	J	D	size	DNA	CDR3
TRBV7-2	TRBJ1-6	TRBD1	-	TGTGCCAGCAGCTTAGACAGGGGGACCCTCCACTTT	CASSLDRGTLHF
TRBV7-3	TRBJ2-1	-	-	TGTGCCAGCAGCCCCGCGAGCGGAAGCTCCTACAATGAGCAGTTCTTC	CASSPASGSSYNEQFF
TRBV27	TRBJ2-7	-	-	TGTGCCAGCAGGAGACAGGTATCCTACGAGCAGTACTTC	CASRRQVSYEQYF
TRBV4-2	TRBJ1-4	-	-	TGTGCCAGCAGCCAGGACAGTGCAACTAATGAAAAACTGTTTTTT	CASSQDSATNEKLFF
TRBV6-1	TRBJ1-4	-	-	TGTGCCAGCAGTGAGCGGGCAACTAATGAAAAACTGTTTTTT	CASSERATNEKLFF
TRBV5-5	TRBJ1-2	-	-	TGTGCCAGCAGCTTCACCGTGGAGTATGGCTACACCTTC	CASSFTVEYGYTF
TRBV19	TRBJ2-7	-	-	TGTGCCAGTAGTATAGGGACGGGAGACTACGAGCAGTACTTC	CASSIGTGDYEQYF
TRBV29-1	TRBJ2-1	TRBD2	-	TGCAGCGTTGAGCTAGCGGAGGGCGGGAAGGAGCAGTTCTTC	CSVELAEGGKEQFF
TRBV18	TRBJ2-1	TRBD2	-	TGTGCCAGCTCCCTACTCCGGGAGGGTAACAATGAGCAGTTCTTC	CASSLLREGNNEQFF
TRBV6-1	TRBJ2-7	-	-	TGTGCCAGCACCCCGGGACACCTGTCCTACGAGCAGTACTTC	CASTPGHLSYEQYF
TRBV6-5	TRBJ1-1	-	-	TGTGCCAGCAGTTACCGAGCCAACACTGAAGCTTTCTTT	CASSYRANTEAFF
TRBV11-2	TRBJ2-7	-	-	TGTGCCAGCAGCTTAGCCGACAGGCTGGGAGCGGTCGAGCAGTACTTC	CASSLADRLGAVEQYF
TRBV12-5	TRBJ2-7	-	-	TGTGCTAGTGGCAATAGACAGGCCCCCTACGAGCAGTACTTC	CASGNRQAPYEQYF
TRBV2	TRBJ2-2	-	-	TGTGCCAGCAGTGCTTTGAGATGGAACACCGGGGAGCTGTTTTTT	CASSALRWNTGELFF
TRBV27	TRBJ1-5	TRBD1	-	TGTGCCAGCAGGCCTCGATACACCGACAGGGGCAATCAGCCCCAGCATTTT	CASRPRYTDRGNQPQHF
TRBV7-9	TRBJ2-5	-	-	TGTGCCAGCAGCTTATCGGCAGGGAAAGAGACCCAGTACTTC	CASSLSAGKETQYF
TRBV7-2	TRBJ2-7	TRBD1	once	TGTGCCAGCAGCAGGACAGGCTACGAGCAGTACTTC	CASSRTGYEQYF
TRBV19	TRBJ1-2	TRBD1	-	TGTGCCAGTAGGGGACAGGGGACCTATGGCTACACCTTC	CASRGQGTYGYTF
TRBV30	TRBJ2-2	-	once	TGTGCCTGGAGTGTACAGGCCGTGGGCACCGGGGAGCTGTTTTTT	CAWSVQAVGTGELFF
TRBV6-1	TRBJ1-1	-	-	TGTGCCAGCAACAAGCGCTCGAACACTGAAGCTTTCTTT	CASNKRSNTEAFF
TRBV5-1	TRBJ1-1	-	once	TGCGCCAGCAGGCCGGGGAGGACTACTGCGAACACTGAAGCTTTCTTT	CASRPGRTTANTEAFF
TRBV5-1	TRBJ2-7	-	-	TGCGCCTCCTCCGCTCTAGGCTACGAGCAGTACTTC	CASSALGYEQYF
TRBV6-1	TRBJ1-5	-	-	TGTGCCAGCAGATCACAGGACCAGCCCCAGCATTTT	CASRSQDQPQHF
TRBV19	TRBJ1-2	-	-	TGTGCCAGTAGGACCCAGGGGAGCTATGGCTACACCTTC	CASRTQGSYGYTF
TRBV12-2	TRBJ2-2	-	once	TGTGCAAGTCGCTTAGCCTGTCCGGGACAGGGCGACACCGGGGAGCTGTTTTTT	CASRLACPGQGDTGELFF
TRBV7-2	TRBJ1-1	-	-	TGTGCCACGGGGGAGGGGGTGGCGAACACTGAAGCTTTCTTT	CATGEGVANTEAFF
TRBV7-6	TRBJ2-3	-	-	TGTGCCAGCAGCTCAAGATACAGGGCAAGCACAGATACGCAGTATTTT	CASSSRYRASTDTQYF
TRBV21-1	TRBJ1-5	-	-	TGTGCCAGCAGCAAAGTAGCAGGACAGGTCTGCAATCAGCCCCAGCATTTT	CASSKVAGQVCNQPQHF
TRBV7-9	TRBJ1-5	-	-	TGTGCCAGCAGCCTCCCCGGACTCAATCAGCCCCAGCATTTT	CASSLPGLNQPQHF